The T cell receptor beta chain under discussion was sequenced for a study of blood T cells in healthy people across ages. Study results and caveats: Diversity figures based on one million T cells were deemed too low.

The J segment lost 3 bases and the V segment lost 4 bases, leaving 9 bases of the junction unmatched. The germline CDR1 and CDR2 sequences are SGDLS and YYNGEE. CDR3 length equals 16 residues. The use of a sample-barcoded 5' primer and a J-beta primer mix characterized a second PCR of about 7 to 12 cycles. All cDNA molecules were each tagged by a template-switch adaptor with 12 random nucleotides. TCRdb processed the 5' RACE reads anew with MiXCR; each CDR3 protein has one entry. This table has over 700,000 distinct CDR3 sequences, roughly 25% appearing once. A word on this clonotype: What it binds is unknown.

This sample also belongs to another study, concerning T cells of mothers and their children.

The chain carries TRBV9 and TRBJ2-7; 11 bases are shared with TRBD2. The sequenced material came from blood. This receptor was taken from a boy between 10 and 17 years old in good health. CDR3 sequence (DNA): TGTGCCAGCAGCTACGACGCAACTAGCGGGGGCTACGAGCAGTACTTC. Translated: CASSYDATSGGYEQYF.